Below are 28 T cell receptor beta chains sequenced from a single sample in a study of PD-L1 blockade in urothelial cancer. Data came from immunoSEQ multiplex PCR; TCRdb stores just in-frame clones and leaves some out. The sample holds about 37,000 clones, approximately 83% seen once. The specimen was PBMCs, collected around atezolizumab (anti-PD-L1) treatment. The receptors were gathered from a man aged 55 to 70 with urothelial cancer.

This clone has a single count. V and J are TRBV19 and TRBJ2-3; D perhaps matches TRBD1 (6 bases). In germline, CDR1 is LNHDA, CDR2 SQIVND (reference sequence). The V and J ends lost 6 bases and 2 bases respectively, with 12 bases between them. CDR3 size: 14 residues. The CDR3 protein is CASRKGDTTDTQYF. Here the CDR3 DNA reads TGTGCCAGTAGAAAGGGGGACACCACAGATACGCAGTATTTT.

The V gene is TRBV2, the J gene TRBJ1-5; 11 positions match TRBD1. The germline V gene has CDR1 SNHLY and CDR2 FYNNEI. The junction had 5 bases not matched to a gene; V was cut back by 8 bases and J by 5 bases. The CDR3 is 14 amino acids. The CDR3 reads CASSGTGGDQPQHF. The CDR3 nucleotides are TGTGCCAGCTCCGGGACAGGGGGAGATCAGCCCCAGCATTTT. The full variable domain, with the rest looked up from reference TRBV2 and TRBJ1-5, is EPEVTQTPSHQVTQMGQEVILRCVPISNHLYFYWYRQILGQKVEFLVSFYNNEISEKSEIFDDQFSVERPDGSNFTLKIRSTKLEDSAMYFCASSGTGGDQPQHFGDGTRLSIL.

Here the CDR3 DNA reads TGTGCCAGCAGCGCGACAGGGGAGACCACCGGGGAGCTGTTTTTT. Residues: CASSATGETTGELFF. The V and J genes are TRBV9 and TRBJ2-2, with 8 bases lining up with TRBD1. The V segment lost 3 bases and the J segment 4 bases; nucleotides outside the gene matches: 5. This CDR3 contains 15 residues. The germline CDR1 and CDR2 sequences are SGDLS and YYNGEE.

This rearrangement joins TRBV10-1 to TRBJ2-7, with D maybe TRBD2 (5 bases). The V gene lost 6 bases and the J gene lost 0 bases, with 9 bases spanning the gap. The CDR3 totals 13 residues. Germline V CDR1 and CDR2: WNHNN, SYGVQD (reference sequence). In DNA form, the CDR3 reads TGCGCCAGCAGCTCGGGGAGCTCCTACGAGCAGTACTTC. Residues: CASSSGSSYEQYF.

The chain has TRBV19 and TRBJ2-1, with 13 bases matching TRBD2. Unmatched junction bases numbered 14, after V lost 7 bases and J lost 8 bases. CDR1 is LNHDA and CDR2 is SQIVND in the germline V gene (reference sequence). The CDR3 loop spans 17 amino acids. The CDR3, as DNA: TGTGCCAGTACCGCCCTCCCACTAGCGGGGGGGGGATATGAGCAGTTCTTC. It yields the protein CASTALPLAGGGYEQFF.

The V and J genes are TRBV30 and TRBJ2-7, with a possible D match to TRBD1 (6 bases). Germline CDR1 is GTSNPN and CDR2 is SVGIG (reference sequence). V lost 6 bases and J lost 3, with 15 bases in between. The CDR3 covers 13 residues. The CDR3 sequence: CACPGTRGYEQYF. The DNA for the CDR3 is TGTGCCTGCCCCGGGACAAGGGGCTACGAGCAGTACTTC.

The rearrangement joins TRBV2 to TRBJ2-7; maybe TRBD2 (6 bases). CDR1 is SNHLY, CDR2 FYNNEI, per germline. The germline V and J ends were trimmed by 6 bases and 2 bases, with 11 bases remaining between them. The CDR3 is made up of 13 amino acids. Here the CDR3 DNA reads TGTGCCAGCAGCCTGGGCGGGACCTACGAGCAGTACTTC. Its translation is CASSLGGTYEQYF.

The V and J genes are TRBV19 and TRBJ1-2; D possibly corresponds to TRBD1 (5 bases). This CDR3 is built from 14 residues. V was shortened by 5 bases and J by 1 base, with 11 bases between the two germline ends. Germline V gives CDR1 LNHDA, CDR2 SQIVND (reference sequence). CDR3 amino acids: CASSLGDYNYGYTF. For the CDR3, the DNA is TGTGCCAGTAGTCTGGGGGACTATAACTATGGCTACACCTTC.

The genes are TRBV7-2 and TRBJ2-6; 8 bases map to TRBD2. The trim removed 8 bases at V and 3 bases at J, leaving 3 bases unmatched. CDR1 is SGHTA and CDR2 is FQGNSA in the germline V gene. The CDR3 loop spans 14 amino acids. The chain's CDR3 is CASLRGGGANVLTF. In nucleotides, the CDR3 is TGTGCCAGCCTCCGGGGGGGTGGGGCCAACGTCCTGACTTTC.

The chain has TRBV28 and TRBJ2-7; no clear D gene. The CDR3 sequence is 14 residues long. The germline V gene encodes CDR1 MDHEN and CDR2 SYDVKM. V shed 3 bases and J shed 5 bases, with 14 bases lying between them. This CDR3 is CASSFPGTLNEQYF. The DNA for the CDR3 is TGTGCCAGCAGTTTCCCGGGTACTCTGAACGAGCAGTACTTC.

V is TRBV28 and J is TRBJ2-7, with D unclear. The CDR3 length is 13 residues. Germline CDR1 is MDHEN and CDR2 is SYDVKM. V gave up 6 bases and J gave up 2 bases, with 11 bases separating them. CDR3 nucleotide sequence: TGTGCCAGCAGCCGTACATCACCCTACGAGCAGTACTTC. Translating gives CASSRTSPYEQYF.

The rearrangement links TRBV5-1 to TRBJ1-3, with TRBD1 as a possible D gene (6 bases). Germline V lookup: CDR1 SGHRS, CDR2 YFSETQ. This CDR3 has 14 amino acids. V dropped 7 bases and J dropped 0 bases, with 11 bases sitting between them. The CDR3 reads CASGTDSSGNTIYF. CDR3 DNA sequence: TGCGCCAGCGGAACGGACAGCTCTGGAAACACCATATATTTT.

The chain recombines TRBV30 with TRBJ2-7, with D possibly matching TRBD1 (6 bases). V dropped 2 bases and J dropped 4 bases, with 12 bases sitting between them. Germline loops: CDR1 GTSNPN, CDR2 SVGIG (reference sequence). This CDR3 region has 13 residues. This CDR3 is CAWSPGTNYEQYF. Here the CDR3 DNA reads TGTGCCTGGAGTCCCGGGACAAATTACGAGCAGTACTTC.

This clone was seen a few times. V usage is TRBV15 and J usage is TRBJ2-7, with 8 nucleotides matching TRBD1. This CDR3 contains 14 residues. J lost 5 bases, V lost 3 bases, and 6 bases had no gene match. The germline V gene encodes CDR1 LNHNV and CDR2 YYDKDF (reference sequence). Written as DNA, the CDR3 is TGTGCCACCAGCAGTATGACAGGGGAAGACGAGCAGTACTTC. Amino acids: CATSSMTGEDEQYF. Based on the CDR3 plus reference TRBV15 and TRBJ2-7, the full variable domain is DAMVIQNPRYQVTQFGKPVTLSCSQTLNHNVMYWYQQKSSQAPKLLFHYYDKDFNNEADTPDNFQSRRPNTSFCFLDIRSPGLGDTAMYLCATSSMTGEDEQYFGPGTRLTVT.

V and J are TRBV27 and TRBJ1-5; 9 bases map to TRBD1. The CDR3 is 16 residues long. Germline values: CDR1 MNHEY, CDR2 SMNVEV (reference sequence). V shed 4 bases and J 1 base; nucleotides not matched to a gene: 5. CDR3 sequence: CASSSLTGGSNQPQHF. In DNA form, the CDR3 reads TGTGCCAGCAGTTCCCTGACAGGGGGAAGCAATCAGCCCCAGCATTTT.

The rearrangement joins TRBV6-1 to TRBJ2-3; unclear D gene. Trimming removed 2 bases at V and 0 bases at J, with 9 bases between. The CDR3 is 15 residues long. The germline V gene has CDR1 MNHNS and CDR2 SASEGT. CDR3 nucleotide sequence: TGTGCCAGCAGTGAAAACTCTATGAGCACAGATACGCAGTATTTT. Translating it yields CASSENSMSTDTQYF.

This chain joins TRBV2 and TRBJ1-6, with a tentative D call TRBD1 (6 bases). Germline CDR1 and CDR2: SNHLY and FYNNEI. Trimming cost V 4 bases and J 19 bases, with 20 bases left between them. There are 13 residues in the CDR3. The chain's CDR3 is CASSVTTGVLGHF. CDR3 DNA: TGTGCCAGCAGTGTTACGACAGGTGTTCTGGGGCACTTT.

This clone occurred once. The chain employs TRBV11-2 and TRBJ2-7, with D possibly matching TRBD2 (6 bases). Trimming left V 3 bases short and J 4 bases short, with 13 bases between. The CDR3 loop spans 14 amino acids. Germline V gives CDR1 SGHAT, CDR2 FQNNGV. The CDR3, as DNA: TGTGCCAGCAGCTTCGCGGGGAATAAATACGAGCAGTACTTC. It is translated as CASSFAGNKYEQYF.

The V and J genes are TRBV19 and TRBJ1-2; maybe TRBD1 (6 bases). The germline V gene has CDR1 LNHDA and CDR2 SQIVND (reference sequence). The CDR3 has 12 amino acids. The V end was cut by 5 bases, the J end by 8 bases, with 12 bases between. The CDR3 loop is CASSPNRDGYTF. CDR3 nucleotide sequence: TGTGCCAGTAGTCCCAACAGGGACGGCTACACCTTC.

V and J are TRBV19 and TRBJ2-1; the match to TRBD2 covers 8 bases. From germline, CDR1 is LNHDA and CDR2 SQIVND (reference sequence). The CDR3 spans 16 residues. V shed 11 bases and J 4 bases; nucleotides not matched to a gene: 16. CDR3 in DNA: TGTGCCGTCGGGAGGGCCGGGGGGTCGCTGTACAATGAGCAGTTCTTC. This encodes CAVGRAGGSLYNEQFF.

V usage is TRBV28 and J usage is TRBJ1-1; 10 nucleotides agree with TRBD1. The J segment lost 3 bases and the V segment lost 5 bases, leaving 6 bases of the junction unmatched. The CDR3 has 15 amino acids. Germline V lookup: CDR1 MDHEN, CDR2 SYDVKM. CDR3: CASSPGTGDHTEAFF. CDR3 bases: TGTGCCAGCAGTCCTGGGACAGGGGATCACACTGAAGCTTTCTTT. Complete variable domain (other parts from reference TRBV28 and TRBJ1-1): DVKVTQSSRYLVKRTGEKVFLECVQDMDHENMFWYRQDPGLGLRLIYFSYDVKMKEKGDIPEGYSVSREKKERFSLILESASTNQTSMYLCASSPGTGDHTEAFFGQGTRLTVV.

This sequence joins TRBV5-4 and TRBJ1-6, with TRBD1 matching 7 bases. The CDR3 has 15 residues. J gave up 6 bases and V 0 bases, and 3 bases lay outside the gene matches. The germline V gene has CDR1 SGHNT and CDR2 YYREEE (reference sequence). CDR3 bases: TGTGCCAGCAGCTTGGAGAGACAGGGTAATTCACCCCTCCACTTT. Its protein is CASSLERQGNSPLHF. The variable domain in full, with the rest retrieved from reference TRBV5-4 and TRBJ1-6, is ETGVTQSPTHLIKTRGQQVTLRCSSQSGHNTVSWYQQALGQGPQFIFQYYREEENGRGNFPPRFSGLQFPNYSSELNVNALELDDSALYLCASSLERQGNSPLHFGNGTRLTVT.

This clone was picked up one time. The chain combines TRBV19 with TRBJ2-6, with no clear D. Deletions cut 1 base from V and 0 bases from J, with 13 bases between. Germline loops: CDR1 LNHDA, CDR2 SQIVND (reference sequence). This CDR3 is built from 18 residues. CDR3 DNA: TGTGCCAGTAGTATAGGGGCAGGCACCTTCTCTGGGGCCAACGTCCTGACTTTC. It specifies CASSIGAGTFSGANVLTF.

The chain employs TRBV6-1 and TRBJ2-5; D perhaps matches TRBD1 (5 bases). Trimming stripped 2 bases from V and 4 bases from J, with 20 bases between. This CDR3 is built from 17 residues. CDR1 is MNHNS and CDR2 is SASEGT in the germline V gene. CDR3 DNA: TGTGCCAGCAGTGAATTATTTGTACAGGCCCAGGGAGAGACCCAGTACTTC. This translates into CASSELFVQAQGETQYF.

The chain employs TRBV2 and TRBJ2-1, with D perhaps TRBD1 (6 bases). With 3 bases removed from V and 9 bases from J, the gap between germline ends came to 15 bases. This CDR3 region has 14 residues. The germline V gene has CDR1 SNHLY and CDR2 FYNNEI. The DNA for the CDR3 is TGTGCCAGCAGTGAGGAGGCAGGGGTTGGTGAGCAGTTCTTC. Protein sequence: CASSEEAGVGEQFF. The whole variable domain, remainder taken from reference TRBV2 and TRBJ2-1, is EPEVTQTPSHQVTQMGQEVILRCVPISNHLYFYWYRQILGQKVEFLVSFYNNEISEKSEIFDDQFSVERPDGSNFTLKIRSTKLEDSAMYFCASSEEAGVGEQFFGPGTRLTVL.

This clone was counted a single time. The chain links TRBV5-1 to TRBJ1-2; 8 nucleotides line up with TRBD1. The CDR3 length is 14 residues. Germline trimming cut 2 bases from V and 5 bases from J; bases unmatched to any gene: 5. CDR1 is SGHRS and CDR2 is YFSETQ in the germline V gene. In DNA form, the CDR3 reads TGCGCCAGCAGCTTTGGTAGACAGGGGTATGGCTACACCTTC. Residues: CASSFGRQGYGYTF.

The chain links TRBV5-1 to TRBJ1-2; 9 bases match TRBD1. CDR3 length equals 14 residues. Trimming took 3 bases from V and 4 from J; bases not matched to a gene: 4. Germline CDR1 SGHRS, CDR2 YFSETQ. DNA of the CDR3: TGCGCCAGCAGCTCGGGGGGACAGGGCTATGGCTACACCTTC. Translated: CASSSGGQGYGYTF.

The count of this clone is one. The chain has TRBV19 and TRBJ2-5, with TRBD2 matching 14 bases. This CDR3 spans 17 amino acids. Trimming removed 6 bases from V and 5 bases from J; junction bases left unmatched: 11. Germline values: CDR1 LNHDA, CDR2 SQIVND (reference sequence). Written as DNA, the CDR3 is TGTGCCAGTAGCTTGGGACTAGCGGGGGAAGGGGGCGAGACCCAGTACTTC. Translated, it gives CASSLGLAGEGGETQYF. Based on the CDR3 plus reference TRBV19 and TRBJ2-5, the full variable domain is DGGITQSPKYLFRKEGQNVTLSCEQNLNHDAMYWYRQDPGQGLRLIYYSQIVNDFQKGDIAEGYSVSREKKESFPLTVTSAQKNPTAFYLCASSLGLAGEGGETQYFGPGTRLLVL.